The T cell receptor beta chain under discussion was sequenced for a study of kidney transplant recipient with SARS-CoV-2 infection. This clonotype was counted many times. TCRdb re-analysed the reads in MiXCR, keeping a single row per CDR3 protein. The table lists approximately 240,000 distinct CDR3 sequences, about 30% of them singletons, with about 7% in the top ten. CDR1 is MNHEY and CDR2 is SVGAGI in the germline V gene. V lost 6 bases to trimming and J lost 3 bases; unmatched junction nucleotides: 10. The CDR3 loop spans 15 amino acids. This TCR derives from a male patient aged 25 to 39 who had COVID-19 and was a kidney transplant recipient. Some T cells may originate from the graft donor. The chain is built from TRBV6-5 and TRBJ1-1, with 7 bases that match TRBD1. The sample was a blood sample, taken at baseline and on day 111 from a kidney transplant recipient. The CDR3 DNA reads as TGTGCCAGCAGCTCGACCAGGGGGGTGGACACTGAAGCTTTCTTT. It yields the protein CASSSTRGVDTEAFF.